The entry below describes one T cell receptor (beta chain). Its antigen remains unidentified. No qualities accompany the bases; no much larger clone lies one base away. CDR1 and CDR2 are drawn from the germline V gene: SNHLY, FYNNEI. V loses 11 bases, J loses 3 bases, and the germline ends lie 10 bases apart. Spanning cysteine to phenylalanine, the CDR3 consists of 12 amino acids. The read is trimmed to its CDR3 DNA, 36 bases read in frame from base 1. Synthesis of TCR cDNA relied on 5'RACE template switching, a step that introduced a universal primer site along with unique molecular identifiers. Priming of cDNA synthesis was performed from both the TCR alpha and TCR beta constant segments. Library amplification used two PCR steps, and the second PCR step added sample barcodes and sequencing adapters. Libraries were sequenced on Illumina HiSeq 2500 (2x100 bp) or NovaSeq (2x150 bp). On the authors' methods: MIGEC was used to demultiplex reads and collapse the reads into UMI consensus sequences, and MiXCR was used for V(D)J alignment. Vaccine-responding clonotypes were defined with edgeR using replicate PBMC samples, requiring FDR below 0.01 and a log2 fold change above 5 up to day 15. Each bulk clonotype received a CD4 or CD8 identity based on whether the sequenced CD4 or CD8 repertoire contained that clonotype at higher abundance. The raw public reads went through TCRdb reprocessing: fastp at Q25, MiXCR clone calling, in-frame beta chains kept. All rows with the same CDR3 protein become a single entry with the most common DNA and genes. TCRdb, not the authors, supplied the V and J calls. For this sample there are 200,000 or so distinct CDR3 sequences; 6% to 8% appear just once. Approximately 1% of the sample rests with the top ten.

This entry is derived from a study of T cells after yellow fever vaccination (dated by TCRdb to 2018 to 2020). The study in broad terms: Libraries from fractions with low cell numbers were prepared with the SMART-Seq v4 Ultra Low Input RNA kit. The cohort comprised two healthy male donors, one aged 18 to 29 and one aged 30 to 40 years. Blood samples were taken at several timepoints before and after primary and secondary immunization, and bulk PBMC replicates and cell subsets were isolated. To track T-cell clones before and after primary and booster YFV17D yellow fever vaccination, bulk TCR alpha and beta repertoires were sequenced longitudinally.

Findings and caveats that apply to the study as a whole: Compared with the primary T-cell response, the secondary T-cell response was faster but weaker, reaching its peak on day 5 rather than on day 15. Computational filtering was required because FACS-sorted repertoires could contain abundant contaminating clonotypes from the bulk population. A small share of clonotypes occurred in both CD4 and CD8 compartments, likely arising from convergent recombination. Because the study included only a couple of donors, the extent to which the findings can be generalized is limited. After the booster, most of the clones that had expanded following primary vaccination were detected again (approximately 95% of CD4 and 80% to 90% of CD8), which suggests that memory was broadly maintained.

What the treatment or condition label conveys for this sample: live attenuated yellow fever vaccine strain. A standard Ficoll-Paque protocol was used to isolate PBMCs from peripheral blood. CD4 and CD8 T-cell fractions were isolated with Dynabeads CD4 and CD8 positive selection kits. TriZol was used to extract RNA from bulk PBMCs, from CD4 and CD8 fractions, and from dextramer-positive and dextramer-negative fractions. This TCR was sampled from a young man who received the YFV17D yellow fever vaccine. The source was CD4+ T cells sorted from PBMCs, collected on the day of the yellow fever booster vaccination. The chain couples TRBV2 to TRBJ2-2; the D gene is perhaps TRBD2, from 6 matching bases. CDR3 region: CAGRGDTGELFF. The nucleotides are TGTGCCGGGCGGGGAGACACCGGGGAGCTGTTTTTT.